This T cell receptor (beta chain) originates from a study of blood T cell repertoires in COVID-19 (dated by TCRdb to the early 2020s). About the investigation overall: The collaborator samples originated in the United States, Italy and Spain and spanned the acute and convalescent phases of COVID-19. The prospective study material was composed of cDNA or gDNA derived from T cells, B-cell-depleted T cells, or PBMCs. Subjects who had been exposed to COVID-19, were actively infected with it, or had recovered from it provided the deeply sampled blood TCRbeta repertoires that made up the dataset. The repertoires were made available in a free public database intended to serve as a resource for research on the immune response to SARS-CoV-2. The samples were drawn from the first 160 participants of the ongoing ImmuneRACE study and from some 1,300 subjects provided by 6 global collaborators. Sample metadata almost always included a de-identified subject ID, COVID-19 status, age in years and sex. Where HLA class I and class II types were available, the types were taken from metadata supplied by the sample provider, not from assay-based typing. Results and caveats for the whole study, not just this receptor: The quantity of clinical and demographic metadata differed by source and by participant and was supplied without curation.

Points on this clone: No cognate antigen has been identified for it. The record has no base qualities; no much larger clone is one base away.

The collaborating institutions used their own protocols to collect whole blood in K2EDTA tubes. For TCRbeta analysis, collaborators shipped samples in one of three forms: frozen whole blood, isolated PBMCs, or DNA extracted from either of those sample types. The trim is 6 bases for V and 3 bases for J, with a gap of 9 bases between the germline ends. Its CDR3 holds 13 amino acids, cysteine through phenylalanine. Only the CDR3 region is kept as DNA, spanning 39 bases read in frame from base 1. The germline V gene provides CDR1 MDHEN and CDR2 SYDVKM. TCRbeta CDR3 regions were amplified from genomic DNA using the immunoSEQ Assay, a bias-controlled multiplex PCR. In the paper's pipeline: Nucleated cell counts per sample were estimated from amplification of reference gene primers within the assay. To quantify the absolute abundance of each unique TCRbeta CDR3 rearrangement, sequence reads were collapsed and filtered. Productive Simpson clonality was computed per sample as the square root of Simpson's diversity index over productive rearrangements. Sourced from immuneACCESS, this table was stored by TCRdb with only in-frame sequences that have V and J called. A share of the clones is absent; for the studies checked, an unresolved V gene accounts for under half, and the remainder has no known explanation. Clonal size and the V and J genes are those of that table, whereas D and trimming came from the DNA. This sample comprises 200,000 to 300,000 clones, 85% of them detected only once. The top ten constitute more than 6% of the sample.

The specimen sequenced was peripheral blood. This receptor was obtained from a woman aged 55-75 years with active or convalescent COVID-19. Rearrangement joined TRBV28 to TRBJ2-1; D gene: possibly TRBD2, on 6 matching bases. The CDR3 here reads CASRGRIYNEQFF. The DNA sequence is given as TGTGCCAGCAGGGGGAGGATCTACAATGAGCAGTTCTTC.